A selection of T cell receptor beta chains follows, all from one sample in a study of cytomegalovirus exposure and HLA in healthy donors. Assay used: immunoSEQ multiplex PCR; TCRdb lists only in-frame clones, some missing. There are about 170,000 clones in the sample; about 85% occur only once, and more than 2% lies in the top ten. The specimen sequenced was PBMCs. Receptor source: a man aged 18 to 29 in good health and CMV-seropositive. Each CDR3 is given with its conserved first and last residue. The order of the fields is V gene, D gene, clone size, J gene, CDR3 protein, CDR3 DNA. The D gene is left open where the match is weak. Only part of the rows carry a size: once, few, many, or a class if the clone is expanded.

>TRBV2|NA|NA|TRBJ1-5
CASSEQGSGNQPQHF
TGTGCCAGCAGCGAACAGGGTAGTGGCAATCAGCCCCAGCATTTT
>TRBV6-1|TRBD2|NA|TRBJ2-2
CASSRTSTGELFF
TGTGCCAGCAGTCGGACTAGTACAGGGGAGCTGTTTTTT
>TRBV6-1|TRBD1|NA|TRBJ2-1
CASREDRGNNEQFF
TGTGCCAGCAGGGAGGACAGGGGAAACAATGAGCAGTTCTTC
>TRBV9|NA|NA|TRBJ1-5
CASSVGPGFYQPQHF
TGTGCCAGCAGCGTAGGTCCAGGGTTTTATCAGCCCCAGCATTTT
>TRBV6-5|TRBD2|NA|TRBJ2-7
CASSYPGTSVYEQYF
TGTGCCAGCAGTTACCCCGGGACTAGCGTCTACGAGCAGTACTTC
>TRBV5-1|TRBD1|NA|TRBJ2-1
CASSTGQAYNEQFF
TGCGCCAGCAGCACGGGACAGGCCTACAATGAGCAGTTCTTC
>TRBV6-1|NA|NA|TRBJ1-5
CAGPPRRQHQPQHF
TGTGCCGGGCCCCCGCGACGTCAACATCAGCCCCAGCATTTT
>TRBV7-9|NA|NA|TRBJ1-2
CASSSNIYGYTF
TGTGCCAGCAGCTCAAACATTTATGGCTACACCTTC
>TRBV30|TRBD1|NA|TRBJ2-5
CAWSAWDSQETQYF
TGTGCCTGGAGTGCCTGGGACAGCCAAGAGACCCAGTACTTC
>TRBV7-8|NA|NA|TRBJ1-6
CASSLGKEVRSPLHF
TGTGCCAGCAGCTTAGGAAAGGAGGTACGCTCACCCCTCCACTTT
>TRBV6-5|TRBD2|NA|TRBJ2-1
CASNFGRGLNNEQFF
TGTGCCAGCAACTTTGGGAGGGGCTTAAACAATGAGCAGTTCTTC
>TRBV27|TRBD2|NA|TRBJ2-7
CASSSISGGPSYEQYF
TGTGCCAGCAGTTCAATAAGCGGGGGTCCCTCCTACGAGCAGTACTTC
>TRBV5-5|NA|NA|TRBJ1-1
CASSIDWDTEAFF
TGTGCCAGCAGCATTGACTGGGACACTGAAGCTTTCTTT
>TRBV9|NA|NA|TRBJ2-1
CASSESITTAANEQFF
TGTGCCAGCAGCGAATCAATAACGACGGCGGCTAATGAGCAGTTCTTC
>TRBV5-1|NA|NA|TRBJ2-3
CASSLGLWEIGTDTQYF
TGCGCCAGCAGCTTGGGGCTGTGGGAGATAGGCACAGATACGCAGTATTTT
>TRBV27|TRBD2|NA|TRBJ2-3
CASSLTSGGSTDTQYF
TGTGCCAGCAGTTTAACTAGCGGGGGTTCTACAGATACGCAGTATTTT
>TRBV19|TRBD1|once|TRBJ1-2
CASSLQGTNYGYTF
TGTGCCAGTAGTCTACAGGGGACTAACTATGGCTACACCTTC
>TRBV7-6|TRBD2|NA|TRBJ2-3
CASSLLAGPTDTQYF
TGTGCCAGCAGCCTCCTAGCGGGGCCCACAGATACGCAGTATTTT
>TRBV4-2|TRBD1|NA|TRBJ2-7
CASSQEGQVPGEQYF
TGTGCCAGCAGCCAAGAAGGACAGGTTCCTGGCGAGCAGTACTTC
>TRBV5-1|NA|NA|TRBJ1-3
CASSLAGSGTGNTIYF
TGCGCCAGCAGCTTGGCCGGGTCAGGGACTGGAAACACCATATATTTT
>TRBV9|TRBD2|NA|TRBJ2-2
CASSAPLAGGTGELFF
TGTGCCAGCAGCGCCCCACTAGCGGGGGGCACCGGGGAGCTGTTTTTT
>TRBV6-1|TRBD1|NA|TRBJ1-2
CASSVTGGYGYTF
TGTGCCAGCAGTGTTACAGGGGGCTATGGCTACACCTTC
>TRBV5-5|TRBD2|NA|TRBJ2-5
CASSLTSGRTVGTQYF
TGTGCCAGCAGCTTGACTAGCGGGCGGACCGTCGGGACCCAGTACTTC
>TRBV7-9|NA|NA|TRBJ2-2
CASSLAAFPGELFF
TGTGCCAGCAGCTTAGCGGCATTCCCCGGGGAGCTGTTTTTT
>TRBV6-1|NA|NA|TRBJ2-1
CASSQGPNNEQFF
TGTGCCAGCAGTCAGGGGCCCAACAATGAGCAGTTCTTC
>TRBV10-3|NA|NA|TRBJ1-2
CAIFNLGDGYTF
TGTGCCATCTTCAACCTCGGGGATGGCTACACCTTC
>TRBV7-9|NA|NA|TRBJ1-4
CASSAGREKLFF
TGTGCCAGCAGCGCAGGAAGGGAAAAACTGTTTTTT
>TRBV7-9|NA|NA|TRBJ2-5
CASSTIGSPGVQTQYF
TGTGCCAGCAGCACGATAGGGAGTCCAGGAGTTCAGACCCAGTACTTC
>TRBV12-5|NA|NA|TRBJ2-7
CASGLDRDEQYF
TGTGCTAGTGGTTTGGACAGGGACGAGCAGTACTTC
>TRBV15|NA|NA|TRBJ1-6
CATSRDLASGSRNSPLHF
TGTGCCACCAGCAGAGATTTGGCTTCGGGAAGTCGGAATTCACCCCTCCACTTT
>TRBV7-9|TRBD1|NA|TRBJ2-1
CASSSFSRQGKNEQFF
TGTGCCAGCAGCTCCTTTTCTAGACAGGGTAAAAATGAGCAGTTCTTC
>TRBV9|TRBD2|NA|TRBJ2-5
CASSGETSGGSQTQYF
TGTGCCAGCAGCGGGGAGACTAGCGGGGGGTCACAGACCCAGTACTTC
>TRBV27|NA|NA|TRBJ2-7
CASSRTPDSYEQYF
TGTGCCAGCAGTCGGACACCCGACTCCTACGAGCAGTACTTC
>TRBV6-6|NA|NA|TRBJ1-1
CASSLTGHNTEAFF
TGTGCCAGCAGTTTGACAGGTCATAACACTGAAGCTTTCTTT
>TRBV7-2|TRBD2|NA|TRBJ2-7
CASSLGGYLYEQYF
TGTGCCAGCAGCTTGGGGGGGTATCTCTACGAGCAGTACTTC
>TRBV11-3|NA|NA|TRBJ2-3
CASSLGGTLADTQYF
TGTGCCAGCAGCTTGGGAGGAACGCTAGCAGATACGCAGTATTTT
>TRBV4-2|TRBD2|NA|TRBJ2-7
CASSQDSGGPYEQYF
TGTGCCAGCAGCCAAGATAGCGGGGGACCTTACGAGCAGTACTTC
>TRBV14|NA|NA|TRBJ2-7
CASSHNNEQYF
TGTGCCAGCAGCCATAATAACGAGCAGTACTTC
>TRBV9|NA|few|TRBJ2-5
CASSPSPLETQYF
TGTGCCAGCAGCCCCTCCCCCCTGGAGACCCAGTACTTC
>TRBV18|NA|few|TRBJ1-1
CASSRGTNTEAFF
TGTGCCAGCTCAAGGGGGACGAACACTGAAGCTTTCTTT
>TRBV28|NA|NA|TRBJ1-2
CASSPDSSYGYTF
TGTGCCAGCAGCCCCGACAGTAGTTATGGCTACACCTTC
>TRBV11-2|NA|once|TRBJ1-2
CASSLVQGLIGYGYTF
TGTGCCAGCAGCTTAGTGCAGGGGTTGATAGGATATGGCTACACCTTC
>TRBV4-2|NA|NA|TRBJ2-7
CASSQSGGASSYEQYF
TGTGCCAGCAGCCAAAGCGGCGGAGCCTCGTCCTACGAGCAGTACTTC
>TRBV4-3|NA|NA|TRBJ1-5
CASSQDLGKLAGRHQPQHF
TGCGCCAGCAGCCAAGATCTTGGTAAGTTGGCAGGGCGCCATCAGCCCCAGCATTTT
>TRBV4-1|NA|NA|TRBJ1-1
CASSQERTWPEAFF
TGCGCCAGCAGCCAAGAAAGGACTTGGCCTGAAGCTTTCTTT